This is a list of T cell receptor beta chains from one sample in a study of T cell responses to AZD1222 COVID-19 vaccine. TCRdb's copy holds only in-frame clones and misses some; the assay was immunoSEQ multiplex PCR. The sample has around 100,000 clones, 70% to 90% seen once. The sample here was peripheral blood, taken on day 0 of AZD1222 vaccination. These receptors originate from an adult in good health. CDR3s include the opening cysteine and the closing phenylalanine or tryptophan. The D gene is left open where the match is weak. Size tells how often a clone was seen (once, few, many) or the class of an expanded clone, and some rows leave it out.

d_call j_call v_call clone_size cdr3_aa cdr3_nt
TRBD1 TRBJ1-2 TRBV7-8 once CASSPTQGPRGYTF TGTGCCAGCAGCCCGACACAGGGGCCGCGGGGCTACACCTTC
TRBD1 TRBJ1-2 TRBV28 . CASRDRRGTNYGYTF TGTGCCAGCAGAGACCGCAGGGGGACCAACTATGGCTACACCTTC
TRBD1 TRBJ2-7 TRBV6-5 . CASSYSAGGFYEQYF TGTGCCAGCAGTTACTCGGCAGGGGGCTTCTACGAGCAGTACTTC
. TRBJ1-1 TRBV9 . CASSARGQSNTEAFF TGTGCCAGCAGCGCCCGCGGACAATCGAACACTGAGGCTTTCTTT
. TRBJ1-5 TRBV15 few CATSRPPATQQPQHF TGTGCCACCAGCAGGCCTCCAGCCACCCAACAGCCCCAGCATTTT
. TRBJ1-1 TRBV14 . CASSQVPIEAFF TGTGCCAGCAGCCAAGTCCCAATTGAAGCTTTCTTT
. TRBJ2-1 TRBV7-2 . CASSLTSSSYNEQFF TGTGCCAGCAGCTTAACTTCCAGCTCCTACAATGAGCAGTTCTTC
. TRBJ2-4 TRBV5-1 . CASSPGASERLRDIQYF TGCGCCAGCAGTCCAGGGGCTAGCGAACGCTTGAGGGACATTCAGTACTTC
. TRBJ1-2 TRBV7-2 . CASNLGYGYGYTF TGTGCCAGCAACCTGGGGTATGGCTATGGCTACACCTTC
. TRBJ2-7 TRBV12-1 once CASSFGYEQYF TGTGCCAGCAGCTTTGGTTACGAGCAGTACTTC
TRBD2 TRBJ2-1 TRBV27 . CASSLISGSDEQFF TGTGCCAGCAGTTTGATTAGCGGGAGCGATGAGCAGTTCTTC
. TRBJ2-7 TRBV6-1 . CASSEEGFIYEQYF TGTGCCAGCAGTGAGGAAGGGTTTATCTACGAGCAGTACTTC
. TRBJ1-2 TRBV9 . CASSDPDGRGHIYGYTF TGTGCCAGCAGCGACCCCGACGGCAGGGGTCATATCTATGGCTACACCTTC
. TRBJ2-7 TRBV28 . CASSPTDRDILTF TGTGCCAGCAGTCCGACCGACCGGGACATCCTAACCTTC
. TRBJ2-3 TRBV7-2 once CASSLADYSDTQYF TGTGCCAGCAGCTTAGCGGACTATTCAGATACGCAGTATTTT
. TRBJ1-3 TRBV19 . CASSTQGSSGNTIYF TGTGCCAGTAGTACACAGGGCTCGTCTGGAAACACCATATATTTT
TRBD1 TRBJ1-2 TRBV9 . CASSPRTGHYGYTF TGTGCCAGCAGCCCCCGGACAGGGCACTATGGCTACACCTTC
. TRBJ2-2 TRBV2 . CASSLLGAAGTGELFF TGTGCCAGCAGCCTACTGGGGGCAGCGGGAACCGGGGAGCTGTTTTTT
. TRBJ1-2 TRBV6-6 . CASSYVGTYGYTF TGTGCCAGCAGTTACGTGGGGACCTATGGCTACACCTTC
. TRBJ1-1 TRBV29-1 . CSVGGETEAFF TGCAGCGTTGGGGGGGAAACTGAAGCTTTCTTT
. TRBJ1-5 TRBV11-3 . CASSLDQWGYIRSNQPQHF TGTGCCAGCAGCTTAGATCAGTGGGGATATATACGGAGCAATCAGCCCCAGCATTTT
TRBD1 TRBJ2-5 TRBV2 . CASSEVADRATQYF TGTGCCAGCAGTGAGGTAGCGGACAGGGCGACCCAGTACTTC
TRBD1 TRBJ1-2 TRBV29-1 . CSVATGTYGYTF TGCAGCGTCGCGACAGGGACGTATGGCTACACCTTC
. TRBJ1-4 TRBV7-2 . CASSLAAINEKLFF TGTGCCAGCAGCTTAGCAGCCATTAATGAAAAACTGTTTTTT
. TRBJ2-7 TRBV6-5 . CASSPGYGRGEQYF TGTGCCAGCAGTCCAGGGTACGGAAGGGGGGAGCAGTACTTC
. TRBJ1-5 TRBV4-2 . CASSQDSGGQPQHF TGTGCCAGCAGCCAAGATTCCGGAGGACAGCCCCAGCATTTT
. TRBJ1-1 TRBV4-2 . CASSQDDTGAFF TGTGCCAGCAGCCAAGATGACACAGGAGCTTTCTTT
TRBD1 TRBJ1-2 TRBV6-6 . CASSYLRTGGYTF TGTGCCAGCAGTTACCTAAGGACAGGGGGCTACACCTTC
TRBD1 TRBJ1-1 TRBV4-1 . CASSPRTGAIMNTEAFF TGCGCCAGCAGCCCTCGGACAGGGGCGATAATGAACACTGAAGCTTTCTTT
TRBD1 TRBJ1-5 TRBV7-2 . CASSSNLGTGWQPQHF TGTGCCAGCAGCTCCAATTTGGGGACAGGGTGGCAGCCCCAGCATTTT
. TRBJ1-3 TRBV6-5 . CASSSPGTLIDTIYF TGTGCCAGCAGTTCCCCCGGGACCTTGATAGACACCATATATTTT
. TRBJ2-2 TRBV24-1 . CATSDFRGDTGELFF TGTGCCACCAGTGATTTTAGGGGGGACACCGGGGAGCTGTTTTTT
. TRBJ2-7 TRBV5-5 . CASSLGTALNENEQYF TGTGCCAGCAGCTTAGGTACAGCGCTTAACGAGAACGAGCAGTACTTC
TRBD2 TRBJ2-1 TRBV4-1 . CASSQDPGGTFYNEQFF TGCGCCAGCAGCCAAGACCCGGGAGGGACATTCTACAATGAGCAGTTCTTC
. TRBJ1-4 TRBV7-9 . CASSPDGHRGEKLFF TGTGCCAGCAGCCCGGATGGCCATCGAGGAGAAAAACTGTTTTTT
. TRBJ2-5 TRBV2 . CASREQETQYF TGTGCCAGCAGAGAGCAAGAGACCCAGTACTTC